This T cell receptor beta chain was documented in a study of identical twins. TCRdb reprocessed the 5' RACE reads via MiXCR and lists one record per CDR3 protein. The sample includes about 520,000 distinct CDR3 sequences, approximately 22% of them seen just once. The CDR3 is 15 amino acids. V shed 5 bases, J shed 7 bases, and the junction held 10 bases outside the gene matches. This clonotype was observed at least ten times. This sample also belongs to another study, concerning T cells expressing NK-cell markers.

Material for sequencing was CD4+ T cells sorted from blood. The sequence was obtained from a woman aged 18-29 years in good health. This chain joins TRBV12-3 or TRBV12-4 and TRBJ2-7, with TRBD2 matching 11 bases. The CDR3 sequence is CASSPRLAGTKEQYF. The CDR3 coding sequence is TGTGCCAGCAGTCCGCGACTAGCGGGAACGAAAGAGCAGTACTTC.